The source of this T cell receptor (beta chain) is a study of human T cells and chemical hapten exposure (dated by TCRdb to the early 2020s). Notes on the research overall: For sensitization, 2% DPC in acetone was applied to a roughly 2 cm by roughly 2 cm area of upper inner arm skin. Roughly 30 alopecia patients gave blood for TCR sequencing at one to four time points (pre-sensitization, 2, 6 and 24 weeks). Patch tests used Finn chambers with 0.01% DPC on the upper back, scored after 6 days by International Contact Dermatitis Research Group standards. Libraries were pooled for sequencing, and variation in per-sample TCR yields was attributed mainly to small differences in library volumes within the pool. Most of the patients in the cohort were female, and the cohort covered alopecia areata with under or over 50% scalp involvement, alopecia totalis and alopecia universalis. Blood samples were taken from patients before sensitization (week 0) and at 2, 6 and about 24 weeks after DPC sensitization. Peripheral blood TCR repertoire changes were tracked in vivo in alopecia patients during primary and secondary sensitization to the hapten diphenylcyclopropenone (DPC). Throughout the study period of roughly five months, patients also received therapeutic DPC doses to the scalp every week. Summary of the overall study and its limitations: No change with DPC sensitization was found in the number of TCRs above 1 in 1000 frequency, and no evidence of global repertoire structure alterations was found. Patch test score was positively correlated with the number of PT1 expanded TCRs, with significance at thresholds 8, 16 and 32 but not at 4. Alopecia, a presumed autoimmune disease, was present in all patients, so the immune response of the patients might differ from that of healthy individuals. Expanded TCRs formed significantly more large CDR3 similarity clusters than pre-sensitization or healthy control sets, consistent with antigen-driven responses. Repeated subsampling changed both the strength of the expansion versus patch-test correlation and the threshold at which the correlation became significant.

The library was obtained by RACE. The instrument was a NextSeq 500. Library preparation attached unique molecular identifiers to individual cDNA molecules for quantitative, reproducible TCR counting. Each blood RNA sample was used to sequence both TCR alpha and TCR beta chains. Regarding the original processing steps: The median number of TCRs per sample was some 100,000, ranging from roughly 20,000 to 690,600. The Decombinator software suite was used to annotate V, J and CDR3 in the TCR reads. For the PS versus PT1 abundance plots, all samples were subsampled to the same number of TCRs (28,000). Expanded TCRs were defined as absent before sensitization and observed at least eight times at the 2-week time point. The raw public reads went through TCRdb reprocessing: fastp at Q25, MiXCR clone calling, in-frame beta chains kept. Each entry is one CDR3 protein sequence, shown with its most common DNA and genes. The V and J calls here are based on TCRdb, not the publication. The sample table shows roughly 180,000 distinct CDR3 sequences, and about a fifth are seen once. About 7% of the sample goes to the ten largest clones.

Points on this clonotype: Its antigen is not yet known. One base away there is no much larger clone; base qualities are not given.

The time point label, as the study defines it: patch test 1, 2 weeks after DPC sensitization. The treatment or condition tag for this specimen amounts to: therapeutic diphenylcyclopropenone sensitization with weekly scalp DPC. Blood at each patch-test visit was drawn before the patch test was applied. Patients were eligible if aged 18 to 70, diagnosed with alopecia and judged suitable for DPC therapy, and pregnant patients were excluded. Total RNA was isolated from unfractionated whole blood collected in Tempus Blood RNA tubes. For CDR1 and CDR2, the germline V gene lists MDHEN and SYDVKM. From the cysteine up to the phenylalanine, the CDR3 has a length of 14 residues. This entry keeps only the CDR3 DNA: 42 bases, framed from base 1. V is pared back by 6 bases and J by 2 bases, with 13 bases lying between the germline termini.

Here the chain combines TRBV28 and TRBJ2-5; the D segment could be TRBD1, given 6 matching bases. This receptor was taken from a woman aged 45-65 years with alopecia areata. Some clones in this sample may be carry-over from other donors' samples. The source was whole blood, collected in connection with sensitization to the hapten diphenylcyclopropenone (DPC). The CDR3 protein: CASSTGSYQETQYF. The sequenced DNA: TGTGCCAGCAGCACAGGGAGCTATCAAGAGACCCAGTACTTC.